This record concerns one TCR beta chain sequence. Authors' data handling: How many nucleated cells were present was estimated from reference gene primer amplification. Method: immunoSEQ multiplex PCR; TCRdb's copy keeps in-frame clones and lacks some. V and J calls plus clone size are reproduced from that table; the DNA served to infer D and trimming. The sample contains around 500,000 clones, 70% to 90% of which appear only once. These data are taken from a study of blood T cell repertoires in COVID-19. Study at large: Spain, Italy and the United States supplied samples that represented acute and convalescent COVID-19. The cDNA or gDNA used as material had been derived from T cells, B-cell-depleted T cells, or PBMCs.

Trimming shortened V by 2 bases and J by 4 bases, and 12 bases separated the two germline ends. The CDR3 loop spans 14 amino acids. The germline gives CDR1 SGHKS, CDR2 YYEKEE (reference sequence). The sequence came from a human donor in a cohort sampled during active COVID-19. The specimen sequenced was peripheral blood. This chain joins TRBV5-5 and TRBJ1-1; the D is unclear. Written as DNA, the CDR3 is TGTGCCAGCAGCTTTGCTTCGGGAGGCACTGAAGCTTTCTTT. Translation gives CASSFASGGTEAFF.